The next 2 T cell receptor beta chains were all read from a single sample in a study of T-cell reconstitution after alpha-beta-depleted transplantation in children. TCRbeta library preparation incorporated unique molecular identifiers. TCRdb analysed the PCR reads with MiXCR anew, one entry per CDR3 protein. Seen here are about 400,000 distinct CDR3 sequences, about 20% observed once, and the top ten hold over 3.5%. The input for sequencing was PBMCs from the stem cell graft donor, taken from the stem cell graft. All receptors derive from a human donor who donated a stem cell graft to a child with acute myeloid leukemia.

This clonotype was seen repeatedly, ten times or more. J is TRBJ2-1 and V is TRBV4-1; 13 bases map to TRBD2. The CDR3 is 16 residues long. CDR1 is MGHRA and CDR2 is YSYEKL in the germline V gene. J gave up 8 bases and V 4 bases, and 8 bases lay outside the gene matches. The chain's CDR3 is CASSLEGLAGIYEQFF. DNA for the CDR3: TGCGCCAGCAGCCTCGAGGGACTAGCGGGAATCTATGAGCAGTTCTTC.

This clonotype was counted a few times. The V call is TRBV7-8, the J call TRBJ2-7, with 8 bases matching TRBD1. CDR1 and CDR2 from the germline V gene are SGHVS and FQNEAQ. V was pared by 2 bases and J by 1 base, with 4 bases of the junction left unmatched. This CDR3 spans 15 amino acids. CDR3 loop: CASSLRRDRSYEQYF. The DNA for the CDR3 is TGTGCCAGCAGCTTAAGGCGGGACAGGTCCTACGAGCAGTACTTC.